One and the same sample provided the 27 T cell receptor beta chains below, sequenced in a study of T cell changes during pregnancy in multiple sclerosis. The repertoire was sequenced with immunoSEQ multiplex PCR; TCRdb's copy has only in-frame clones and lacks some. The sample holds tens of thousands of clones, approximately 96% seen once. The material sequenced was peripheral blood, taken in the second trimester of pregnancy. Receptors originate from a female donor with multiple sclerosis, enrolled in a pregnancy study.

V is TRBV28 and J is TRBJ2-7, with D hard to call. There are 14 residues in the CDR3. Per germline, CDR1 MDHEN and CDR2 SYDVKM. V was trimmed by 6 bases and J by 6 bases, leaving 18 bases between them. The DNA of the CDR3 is TGTGCCAGCAGCCTAGTACCTCCTACTTCCGAGCAGTACTTC. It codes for CASSLVPPTSEQYF.

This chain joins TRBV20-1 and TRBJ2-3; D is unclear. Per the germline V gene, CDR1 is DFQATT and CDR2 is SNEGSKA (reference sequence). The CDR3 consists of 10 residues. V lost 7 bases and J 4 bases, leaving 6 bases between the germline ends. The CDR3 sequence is CSGSADTQYF. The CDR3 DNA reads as TGCAGTGGGAGTGCAGATACGCAGTATTTT.

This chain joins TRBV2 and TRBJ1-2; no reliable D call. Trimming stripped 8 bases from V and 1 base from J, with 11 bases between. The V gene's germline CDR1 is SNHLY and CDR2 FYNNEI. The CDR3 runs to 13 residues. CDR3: CASVGTINYGYTF. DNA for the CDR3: TGTGCCAGCGTGGGTACTATTAACTATGGCTACACCTTC.

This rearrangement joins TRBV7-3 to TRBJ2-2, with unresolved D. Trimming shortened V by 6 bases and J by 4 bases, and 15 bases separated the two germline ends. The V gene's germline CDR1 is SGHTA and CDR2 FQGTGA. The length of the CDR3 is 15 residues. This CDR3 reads CASSRERSITGELFF. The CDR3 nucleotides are TGTGCCAGCAGTCGTGAAAGGAGCATCACCGGGGAGCTGTTTTTT.

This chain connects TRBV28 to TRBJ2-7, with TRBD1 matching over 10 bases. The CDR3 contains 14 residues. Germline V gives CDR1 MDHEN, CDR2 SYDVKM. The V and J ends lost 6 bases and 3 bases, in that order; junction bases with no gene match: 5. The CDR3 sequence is CASSPGTGVYEQYF. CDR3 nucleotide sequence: TGTGCCAGCAGCCCCGGGACAGGGGTCTACGAGCAGTACTTC.

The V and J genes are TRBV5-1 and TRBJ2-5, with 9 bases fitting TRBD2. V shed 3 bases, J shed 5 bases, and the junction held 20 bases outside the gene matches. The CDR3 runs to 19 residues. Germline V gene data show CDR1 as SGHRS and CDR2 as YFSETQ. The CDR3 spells CASSSGLARSSVTKETQYF. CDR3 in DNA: TGCGCCAGCAGCTCGGGACTAGCACGATCAAGTGTCACAAAGGAGACCCAGTACTTC.

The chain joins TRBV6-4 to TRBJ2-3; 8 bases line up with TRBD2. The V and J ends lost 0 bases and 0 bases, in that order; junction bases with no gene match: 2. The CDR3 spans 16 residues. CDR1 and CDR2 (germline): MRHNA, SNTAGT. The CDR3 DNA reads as TGTGCCAGCAGTGACTCAGCGGGAGCTAGCACAGATACGCAGTATTTT. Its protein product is CASSDSAGASTDTQYF.

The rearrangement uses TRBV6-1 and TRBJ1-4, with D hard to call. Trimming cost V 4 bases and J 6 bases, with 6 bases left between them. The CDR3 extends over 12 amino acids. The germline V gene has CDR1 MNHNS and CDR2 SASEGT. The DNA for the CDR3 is TGTGCCAGCAGTGTCCGTGATGAAAAACTGTTTTTT. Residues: CASSVRDEKLFF.

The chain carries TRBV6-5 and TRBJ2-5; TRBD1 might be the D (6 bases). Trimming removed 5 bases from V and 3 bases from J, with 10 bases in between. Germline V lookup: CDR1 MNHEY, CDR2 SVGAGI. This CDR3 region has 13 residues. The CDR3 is CASSPRGKETQYF. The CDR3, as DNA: TGTGCCAGCAGTCCGAGGGGGAAAGAGACCCAGTACTTC.

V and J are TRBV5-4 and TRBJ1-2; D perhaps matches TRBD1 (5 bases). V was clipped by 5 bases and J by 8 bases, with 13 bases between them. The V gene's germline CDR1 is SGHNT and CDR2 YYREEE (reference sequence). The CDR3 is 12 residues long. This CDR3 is CASSDTPGGYTF. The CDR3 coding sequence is TGTGCCAGCAGTGACACACCAGGGGGCTACACCTTC.

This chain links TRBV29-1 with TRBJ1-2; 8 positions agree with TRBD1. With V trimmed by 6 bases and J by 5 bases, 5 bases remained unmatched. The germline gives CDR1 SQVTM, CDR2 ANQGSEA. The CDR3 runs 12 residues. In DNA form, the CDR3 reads TGCAGCGTCGCCACAGGGGGTTATGGCTACACCTTC. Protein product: CSVATGGYGYTF.

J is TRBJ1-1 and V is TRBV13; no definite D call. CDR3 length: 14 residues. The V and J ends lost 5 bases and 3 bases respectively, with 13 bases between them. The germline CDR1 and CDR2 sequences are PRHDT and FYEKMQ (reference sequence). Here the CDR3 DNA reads TGTGCCAGCAGCATGCAGGAAGGTTACACTGAAGCTTTCTTT. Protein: CASSMQEGYTEAFF.

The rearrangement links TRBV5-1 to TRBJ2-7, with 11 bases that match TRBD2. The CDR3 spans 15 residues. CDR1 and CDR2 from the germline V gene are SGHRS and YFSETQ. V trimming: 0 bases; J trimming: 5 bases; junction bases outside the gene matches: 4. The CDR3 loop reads CASSLAGTSGDEQYF. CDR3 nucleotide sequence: TGCGCCAGCAGCTTGGCCGGGACTAGCGGAGACGAGCAGTACTTC. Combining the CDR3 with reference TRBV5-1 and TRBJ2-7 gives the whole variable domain KAGVTQTPRYLIKTRGQQVTLSCSPISGHRSVSWYQQTPGQGLQFLFEYFSETQRNKGNFPGRFSGRQFSNSRSEMNVSTLELGDSALYLCASSLAGTSGDEQYFGPGTRLTVT.

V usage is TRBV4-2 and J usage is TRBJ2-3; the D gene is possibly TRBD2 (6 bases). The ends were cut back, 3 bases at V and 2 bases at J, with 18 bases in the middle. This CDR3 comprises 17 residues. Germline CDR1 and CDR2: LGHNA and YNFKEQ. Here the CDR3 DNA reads TGTGCCAGCAGCCAGCACGCGGGACCCCAGATCACAGATACGCAGTATTTT. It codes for CASSQHAGPQITDTQYF.

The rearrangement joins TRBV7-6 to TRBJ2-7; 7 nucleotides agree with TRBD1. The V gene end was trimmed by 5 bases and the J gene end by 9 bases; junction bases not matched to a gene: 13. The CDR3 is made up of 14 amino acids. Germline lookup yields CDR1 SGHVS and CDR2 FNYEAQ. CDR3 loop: CASSPRQGTLGQYF. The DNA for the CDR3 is TGTGCCAGCAGCCCCCGACAGGGAACCTTGGGGCAGTACTTC.

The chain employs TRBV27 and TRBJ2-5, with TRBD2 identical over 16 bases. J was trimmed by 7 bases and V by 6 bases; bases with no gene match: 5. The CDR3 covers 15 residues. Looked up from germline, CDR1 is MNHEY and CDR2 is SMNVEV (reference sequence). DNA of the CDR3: TGTGCCAGCAGGGGACTAGCGGGAGGGTTGGGGACCCAGTACTTC. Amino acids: CASRGLAGGLGTQYF.

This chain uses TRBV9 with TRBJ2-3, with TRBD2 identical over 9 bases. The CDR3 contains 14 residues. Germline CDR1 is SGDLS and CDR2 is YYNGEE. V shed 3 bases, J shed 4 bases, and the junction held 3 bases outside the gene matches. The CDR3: CASSAAGGSDTQYF. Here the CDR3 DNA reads TGTGCCAGCAGCGCAGCGGGGGGATCAGATACGCAGTATTTT.

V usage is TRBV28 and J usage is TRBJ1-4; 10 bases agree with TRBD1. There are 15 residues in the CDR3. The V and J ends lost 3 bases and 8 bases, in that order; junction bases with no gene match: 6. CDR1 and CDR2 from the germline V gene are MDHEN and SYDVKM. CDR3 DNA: TGTGCCAGCAGTTTGACTGGGACAGGGGACGAAAAACTGTTTTTT. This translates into CASSLTGTGDEKLFF.

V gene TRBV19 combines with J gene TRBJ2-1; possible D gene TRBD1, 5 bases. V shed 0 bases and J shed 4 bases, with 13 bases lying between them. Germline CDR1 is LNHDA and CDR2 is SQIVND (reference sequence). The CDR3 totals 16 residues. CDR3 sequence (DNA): TGTGCCAGTAGTATAGATGGGGCACAGATTTACAATGAGCAGTTCTTC. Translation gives CASSIDGAQIYNEQFF.

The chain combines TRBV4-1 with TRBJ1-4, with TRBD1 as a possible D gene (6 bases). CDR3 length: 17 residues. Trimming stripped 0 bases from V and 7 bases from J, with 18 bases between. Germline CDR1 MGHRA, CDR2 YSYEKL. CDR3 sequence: CASSQDITGMGSEKLFF. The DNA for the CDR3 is TGCGCCAGCAGCCAAGATATAACAGGGATGGGGAGTGAAAAACTGTTTTTT.

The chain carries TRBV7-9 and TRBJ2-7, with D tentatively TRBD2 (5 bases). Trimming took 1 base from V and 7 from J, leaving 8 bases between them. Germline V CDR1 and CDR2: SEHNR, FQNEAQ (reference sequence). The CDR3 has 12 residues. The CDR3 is CASSLGSGEQYF. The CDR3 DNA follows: TGTGCCAGCAGCTTAGGGTCGGGAGAGCAGTACTTC.

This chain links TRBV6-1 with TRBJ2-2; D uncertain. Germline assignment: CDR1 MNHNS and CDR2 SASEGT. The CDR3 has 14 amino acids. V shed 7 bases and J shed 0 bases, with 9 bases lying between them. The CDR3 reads CASNEYANTGELFF. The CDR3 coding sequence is TGTGCCAGCAACGAGTACGCGAACACCGGGGAGCTGTTTTTT.

For the CDR3, the DNA is TGTGCCAGCTGCCCGGGGGTCGGCACAGATACGCAGTATTTT. Translating gives CASCPGVGTDTQYF. The rearrangement uses TRBV7-9 and TRBJ2-3, with D tentatively TRBD2 (6 bases). V was pared by 8 bases and J by 1 base, with 13 bases between. Germline V lookup: CDR1 SEHNR, CDR2 FQNEAQ (reference sequence). The length of the CDR3 is 14 residues.

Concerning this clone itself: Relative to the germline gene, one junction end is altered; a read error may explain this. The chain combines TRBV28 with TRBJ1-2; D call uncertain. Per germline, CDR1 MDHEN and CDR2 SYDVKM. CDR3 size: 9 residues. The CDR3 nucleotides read TGTGCCAGCGGGCCCCGACAAGCCTTC. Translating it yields CASGPRQAF.

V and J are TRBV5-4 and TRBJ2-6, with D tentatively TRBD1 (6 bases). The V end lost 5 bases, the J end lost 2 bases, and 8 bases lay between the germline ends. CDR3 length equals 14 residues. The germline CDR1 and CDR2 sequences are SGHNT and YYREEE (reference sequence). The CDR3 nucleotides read TGTGCCAGCAGTTACAGGGCTGGGGCCAACGTCCTGACTTTC. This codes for CASSYRAGANVLTF.

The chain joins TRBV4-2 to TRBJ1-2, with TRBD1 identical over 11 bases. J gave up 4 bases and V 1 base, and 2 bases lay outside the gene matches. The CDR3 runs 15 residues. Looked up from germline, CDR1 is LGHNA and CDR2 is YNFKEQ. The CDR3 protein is CASSQGDRGSYGYTF. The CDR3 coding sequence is TGTGCCAGCAGCCAAGGGGACAGGGGGTCCTATGGCTACACCTTC.

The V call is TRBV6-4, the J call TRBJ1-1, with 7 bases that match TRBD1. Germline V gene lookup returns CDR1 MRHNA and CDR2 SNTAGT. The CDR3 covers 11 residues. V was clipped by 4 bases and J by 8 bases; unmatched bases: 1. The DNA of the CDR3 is TGTGCCAGCAGTGGAGGGGGCGAAGCTTTCTTT. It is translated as CASSGGGEAFF.